This T cell receptor beta chain was sequenced for a study of T-cell memory formation after mild COVID-19. Study details: The TCR clusters were mostly specific to one donor.

Study observations and caveats: A second wave expanding day 15 to 37 was CD4+-biased; contracting clones were balanced. Second-wave clones reaching peak frequency on day 37 lacked confirmed SARS-CoV-2 specificity.

This CDR3 contains 15 residues. V shed 2 bases, J shed 0 bases, and the junction held 2 bases outside the gene matches. Germline CDR1 and CDR2: SGHTA and FQGTGA. Constant-segment primers served in 5'RACE that generated TCR alpha and TCR beta cDNA libraries bearing sample barcodes and UMIs. TCRdb re-analysed the 5' RACE reads in MiXCR, keeping a single row per CDR3 protein. The sample holds hundreds of thousands of distinct CDR3 sequences; approximately 29% are singletons and the top ten take roughly 13%. Regarding this clonotype: Its antigen remains unknown.

This clonotype was sampled from an adult woman who had mild COVID-19 (a few samples of this study predate the infection). Cell type and time point are not known. The sample comprised PBMCs or a T cell subset sorted from them (not recorded which). The J gene is TRBJ2-7, the V gene TRBV7-3, with 9 positions matching TRBD2. The CDR3 here is CASSLLSGSSYEQYF. The CDR3 DNA is TGTGCCAGCAGCTTACTTAGCGGGAGCTCCTACGAGCAGTACTTC.